One and the same sample provided the 10 T cell receptor beta chains below, sequenced in a study of human T cells and chemical hapten exposure. One entry per CDR3 protein, called by TCRdb with MiXCR from the 5' RACE reads. The sample consists of 81,000 or so distinct CDR3 sequences, roughly 7.7% of them appearing once. The template was total RNA from unfractionated whole blood. The origin of the receptors is a male donor in good health.

This clonotype has a handful of counts. The chain recombines TRBV5-1 with TRBJ1-5, with 9 positions matching TRBD1. Per germline, CDR1 SGHRS and CDR2 YFSETQ. This CDR3 comprises 16 residues. The trim removed 5 bases at V and 4 bases at J, leaving 10 bases unmatched. CDR3 sequence (DNA): TGCGCCAGCAGGGCGGGAGGGGACAGGGATAATCAGCCCCAGCATTTT. Translated: CASRAGGDRDNQPQHF.

This clonotype has just a few counts. The chain couples TRBV7-2 to TRBJ1-1; 9 nucleotides match TRBD1. The CDR3 covers 15 residues. Germline-derived CDR1 and CDR2 are SGHTA and FQGNSA. V lost 5 bases to trimming and J lost 5 bases; unmatched junction nucleotides: 9. CDR3 in amino acids: CASSSQQGAGTEAFF. The CDR3 region has the DNA TGTGCCAGCAGCAGTCAACAGGGGGCAGGGACTGAAGCTTTCTTT.

At least ten counts were recorded for this clonotype. The CDR3 loop reads CASSRQGADTEAFF. The CDR3 region has the DNA TGTGCCAGCTCACGACAGGGGGCCGACACTGAAGCTTTCTTT. The chain recombines TRBV18 with TRBJ1-1, with 10 bases aligning to TRBD1. The CDR3 is made up of 14 amino acids. Losses at the gene ends were 4 bases for V and 3 bases for J; bases not matched to a gene: 2. CDR1 and CDR2 from the germline V gene are KGHSH and LQKENI.

There are many counts of this clonotype. V usage is TRBV14 and J usage is TRBJ2-6; TRBD1 aligns across 8 bases. Germline trimming cut 5 bases from V and 2 bases from J; bases unmatched to any gene: 11. The germline V gene has CDR1 SGHDN and CDR2 FVKESK. The CDR3 sequence is 18 residues long. The CDR3 sequence: CASSGPTGVAAGANVLTF. CDR3 sequence (DNA): TGTGCCAGCAGCGGACCGACAGGGGTGGCGGCTGGGGCCAACGTCCTGACTTTC.

This clonotype appeared many times. The rearrangement links TRBV28 to TRBJ1-5; the match to TRBD1 covers 7 bases. The CDR3 consists of 16 residues. CDR1 is MDHEN and CDR2 is SYDVKM in the germline V gene. The ends lost 6 bases at V and 2 bases at J; junction bases unmatched: 10. CDR3 nucleotides: TGTGCCAGCAGCGCTCTGACAGGGTCCGGCAATCAGCCCCAGCATTTT. Residues: CASSALTGSGNQPQHF.

The V gene is TRBV6-6, the J gene TRBJ1-4; D remains unclear. This CDR3 is 14 amino acids long. V was trimmed by 2 bases and J by 4 bases, leaving 8 bases between them. Germline-derived CDR1 and CDR2 are MNHNY and SVGAGI (reference sequence). CDR3 region: CASSYGGNNEKLFF. The CDR3, as DNA: TGTGCCAGCAGTTACGGAGGAAATAATGAAAAACTGTTTTTT.

In its sample, this clonotype was seen many times. The chain has TRBV5-1 and TRBJ1-1, with a weak D call TRBD1 (6 bases). The CDR3 consists of 11 residues. From germline, CDR1 is SGHRS and CDR2 YFSETQ. The V and J ends lost 2 bases and 8 bases respectively, with 7 bases between them. CDR3 sequence: CASSFGTEAFF. The DNA of the CDR3 is TGCGCCAGCAGCTTCGGGACAGAAGCTTTCTTT.

The gene calls are TRBV7-6 and TRBJ2-7, with TRBD2 matching 9 bases. The CDR3 covers 18 residues. V was pared by 5 bases and J by 6 bases, with 20 bases of the junction left unmatched. Germline V CDR1 and CDR2: SGHVS, FNYEAQ. This chain's CDR3 is CASSRNSAGGRAFGEQYF. For the CDR3, the DNA is TGTGCCAGCAGCCGAAACTCAGCGGGAGGCCGCGCTTTCGGCGAGCAGTACTTC.

The chain combines TRBV12-3 or TRBV12-4 with TRBJ1-2, with 8 bases aligning to TRBD1. This CDR3 is 14 amino acids long. Losses at the gene ends were 4 bases for V and 8 bases for J; bases not matched to a gene: 9. CDR3 protein: CASSSGTGGRGYTF. The CDR3 nucleotides read TGTGCCAGCAGTTCCGGAACAGGGGGTCGAGGCTACACCTTC.

The V call is TRBV12-3 or TRBV12-4, the J call TRBJ1-1, with D maybe TRBD1 (6 bases). Trimming removed 6 bases from V and 6 bases from J, with 14 bases in between. The CDR3 covers 13 residues. CDR3 in DNA: TGTGCCAGCAGGGAAGGGGGTGACGCTGAAGCTTTCTTT. It translates to CASREGGDAEAFF.